This is a list of T cell receptor beta chains from one sample in a study of blood T cell repertoires in COVID-19. This table comes from immunoSEQ multiplex PCR, and its TCRdb copy is limited to in-frame clones, with some not included. The sample has around 200,000 clones, less than 80% seen once. Source material: peripheral blood. These receptors were obtained from a woman in her forties or fifties with acute or convalescent COVID-19. The CDR3 runs from the conserved cysteine through the conserved F or W. The D gene is left open where the match is weak. Rows may omit the clone size; those that give it use once, few, many or a size class.

CDR3nt | CDR3aa | j_gene | v_gene | d_gene | abundance
TGTGCCAGCAGCTTGGGAAGGGACAGGGTATACGAGCAGTACTTC | CASSLGRDRVYEQYF | TRBJ2-7 | TRBV7-2 | TRBD1 | .
TGTGCCATCAGTGTTGGCGGGGGGGCCGGTTACGAGCAGTACTTC | CAISVGGGAGYEQYF | TRBJ2-7 | TRBV10-3 | TRBD2 | .
TGTGCCAGCCGGACAGGAGGGGTAGCCAAAAACATTCAGTACTTC | CASRTGGVAKNIQYF | TRBJ2-4 | TRBV2 | . | .
TGTGCCTGGTGGCAGCGGGGTTATAATTCACCCCTCCACTTT | CAWWQRGYNSPLHF | TRBJ1-6 | TRBV30 | . | .
TGTGCCAGCAGGGTGGGGCTAAGCAACAATGAGCAGTTCTTC | CASRVGLSNNEQFF | TRBJ2-1 | TRBV7-9 | . | .
TGTGCCAGCAGTTACTCCGCTAGCGGGCATACAGATACGCAGTATTTT | CASSYSASGHTDTQYF | TRBJ2-3 | TRBV6-5 | TRBD2 | .
TGTGCCAGCAGCCAAGAAACCAGGAACACTGAAGCTTTCTTT | CASSQETRNTEAFF | TRBJ1-1 | TRBV4-2 | . | .
TGTGCCACCAGTGACTCCGGGACTACCCCCTACGAGCAGTACTTC | CATSDSGTTPYEQYF | TRBJ2-7 | TRBV24-1 | TRBD2 | .
TGTGCCAGTAGCCCCCCGGGCGGGGCAGCTAATGAAAAACTGTTTTTT | CASSPPGGAANEKLFF | TRBJ1-4 | TRBV19 | . | .
TGTGCCAGCAGCCTCAAAGGAAACGCGGTCCCTTATGGCTACACCTTC | CASSLKGNAVPYGYTF | TRBJ1-2 | TRBV5-6 | . | few
TGTGCCAGCTCACTGGACAGCTACGAGCAGTACTTC | CASSLDSYEQYF | TRBJ2-7 | TRBV18 | . | .
TGTGCCAGCAGAATACGCGACAGCTACGAGCAGTACTTC | CASRIRDSYEQYF | TRBJ2-7 | TRBV28 | . | .
TGTGCCAGCACCCCAGGGGGTAGCGGAGCCTTCTACGAGCAGTACTTC | CASTPGGSGAFYEQYF | TRBJ2-7 | TRBV25-1 | . | .
TGTGCCAGTAGTATACTGGGTTTGGAGTTGAATCAGCCCCAGCATTTT | CASSILGLELNQPQHF | TRBJ1-5 | TRBV19 | . | .
TGTGCCAGCAGCCAGGGGACAATTATACCTATTAACTATGGCTACACCTTC | CASSQGTIIPINYGYTF | TRBJ1-2 | TRBV5-4 | . | .
TGTGCCAGCAGCCCCATGTCGGGGCGGGGGAATCAGCCCCAGCATTTT | CASSPMSGRGNQPQHF | TRBJ1-5 | TRBV5-5 | . | few
TGTGCCAGCAGCCTTGGACAGGACTATGGCTACACCTTC | CASSLGQDYGYTF | TRBJ1-2 | TRBV2 | TRBD1 | .
TGTGCCAGCTGCGGACAGAGCGCGACCTATGGCTACACCTTC | CASCGQSATYGYTF | TRBJ1-2 | TRBV14 | . | .
TGCGCCAGCAGTGAGATGCGGGAGTGGAACAATGAGCAGTTCTTC | CASSEMREWNNEQFF | TRBJ2-1 | TRBV10-1 | TRBD2 | few
TGCGCCAGCAGCGAGAACACAGGACAGCAAGAGACCCAGTACTTC | CASSENTGQQETQYF | TRBJ2-5 | TRBV5-1 | . | .
TGTGCCACCAGTGATCCGACTAGCGGGAGTGGCGATACGCAGTATTTT | CATSDPTSGSGDTQYF | TRBJ2-3 | TRBV24-1 | TRBD2 | .
TGTGCCAGCAGTTACTCGTTACTGGGACAGGGAGAGACCCAGTACTTC | CASSYSLLGQGETQYF | TRBJ2-5 | TRBV6-5 | TRBD1 | .
TGTGCCAGCAGTTTATGGGGGCTACGGGACACTGAAGCTTTCTTT | CASSLWGLRDTEAFF | TRBJ1-1 | TRBV28 | . | .
TGTGCCAGCAGTGGGGGGGTAAAGAGCGTAAATGAAAAACTGTTTTTT | CASSGGVKSVNEKLFF | TRBJ1-4 | TRBV28 | . | few
TGTGCCTGGAGTCCAGGGGGGAACACTGAAGCTTTCTTT | CAWSPGGNTEAFF | TRBJ1-1 | TRBV30 | TRBD1 | .
TGTGCCAGTAGTATGGGGGCTAGCGGGAATCAGTTCTTC | CASSMGASGNQFF | TRBJ2-1 | TRBV19 | TRBD2 | .
TGCGCCAGCAGCTTGGGACAGGGAAACTATGGCTACACCTTC | CASSLGQGNYGYTF | TRBJ1-2 | TRBV5-1 | TRBD1 | .
TGTGCCAGCAGTTACTCAAGGAGCGGGAGCTACGAGCAGTACTTC | CASSYSRSGSYEQYF | TRBJ2-7 | TRBV6-5 | TRBD2 | .
TGTGCCAGCAGTTACTTTCATGGGGAGGATCAGCCCCAGCATTTT | CASSYFHGEDQPQHF | TRBJ1-5 | TRBV6-5 | . | .
TGTGCCAGCACCCTCGGGGGGTCTGAGAAAAACATTCAGTACTTC | CASTLGGSEKNIQYF | TRBJ2-4 | TRBV5-4 | TRBD2 | .